The clone carrying this T cell receptor (beta chain) was seen more than once but under ten times. Its target is not known. One entry per CDR3 protein, called by TCRdb with MiXCR from the 5' RACE reads. The table lists about 370,000 distinct CDR3 sequences, 28% of them singletons. The record originates from a study of identical twins' blood T cells. Overall study context: About 12 libraries, six alpha and six beta, gave 50 million or so reads.

Six healthy women, forming three identical twin pairs, donated samples. Study-level results: Mainly, cloneset size products determined shared clonotypes, twins included.

Germline assignment: CDR1 DFQATT and CDR2 SNEGSKA (reference sequence). V lost 1 base and J 5 bases, leaving 14 bases between the germline ends. The CDR3 is 14 residues long. The TCR sequence derives from a woman between 18 and 55 years old in good health. V usage is TRBV20-1 and J usage is TRBJ1-1; maybe TRBD1 (6 bases). Specimen: PBMCs. The DNA for the CDR3 is TGCAGTGCTAGAGTGGCTCAGGGGTGGACTGAAGCTTTCTTT. It specifies CSARVAQGWTEAFF.